Each of the 25 T cell receptor beta chains below was sequenced from the same sample in a study of cytomegalovirus exposure and HLA in healthy donors. 13 Jbeta primers and 60 Vbeta primers were used for the PCR. The data were produced by immunoSEQ multiplex PCR, yet TCRdb's version contains in-frame clones alone and is incomplete. Its listing shows about 120,000 clones. The sample comprised PBMCs. The receptors stem from a man aged 18 to 29 in good health and CMV-seronegative.

The V and J genes are TRBV6-1 and TRBJ2-7; perhaps TRBD1 as D (5 bases). Germline assignment: CDR1 MNHNS and CDR2 SASEGT. Deletions cut 4 bases from V and 4 bases from J, with 11 bases between. The CDR3 length is 13 residues. CDR3 residues: CASSGGSAYEQYF. CDR3 nucleotide sequence: TGTGCCAGCAGTGGGGGCTCGGCTTACGAGCAGTACTTC.

The chain is built from TRBV19 and TRBJ1-4; no reliable D call. Germline CDR1 reads LNHDA; CDR2 reads SQIVND (reference sequence). Trimming left V 5 bases short and J 1 base short, with 11 bases between. The CDR3 extends over 15 amino acids. The CDR3 bases are TGTGCCAGTAGTTTCGACGGGAGAACTAATGAAAAACTGTTTTTT. Protein product: CASSFDGRTNEKLFF.

The chain carries TRBV7-6 and TRBJ1-2; 10 bases line up with TRBD1. Germline V gene data show CDR1 as SGHVS and CDR2 as FNYEAQ. The CDR3 is 12 amino acids. The V segment lost 4 bases and the J segment 13 bases; nucleotides outside the gene matches: 6. The DNA of the CDR3 is TGTGCCAGCAGCTCCACGACAGGGGGCCGCACCTTC. Translation: CASSSTTGGRTF.

The gene calls are TRBV28 and TRBJ1-5; possibly TRBD1 for D (5 bases). Trimming took 5 bases from V and 7 from J, leaving 9 bases between them. Germline V gene data show CDR1 as MDHEN and CDR2 as SYDVKM. The CDR3 spans 12 residues. The CDR3 nucleotides read TGTGCCAGCAGTCCACAGGAACAGCCCCAGCATTTT. Translated: CASSPQEQPQHF.

V is TRBV30 and J is TRBJ1-1, with D perhaps TRBD1 (6 bases). CDR1 is GTSNPN, CDR2 SVGIG, per germline (reference sequence). V lost 4 bases and J lost 7, with 10 bases in between. This CDR3 contains 11 residues. In DNA form, the CDR3 reads TGTGCCTGGACAGGGGACAATGAAGCTTTCTTT. Translation: CAWTGDNEAFF.

The chain combines TRBV30 with TRBJ2-1; 7 bases map to TRBD2. The CDR3 spans 15 residues. V lost 4 bases and J lost 5; bases outside the gene matches: 11. CDR1 and CDR2 from the germline V gene are GTSNPN and SVGIG (reference sequence). CDR3 amino acids: CAWTREGLADNEQFF. The CDR3 DNA is TGTGCCTGGACCCGCGAGGGGCTAGCGGACAATGAGCAGTTCTTC.

The chain combines TRBV5-6 with TRBJ1-4; 7 nucleotides agree with TRBD1. V lost 2 bases and J lost 0; bases outside the gene matches: 4. The V gene's germline CDR1 is SGHDT and CDR2 YYEEEE. This CDR3 is 16 amino acids long. The CDR3 coding sequence is TGTGCCAGCAGCTTAAAAACAGGGGCAACTAATGAAAAACTGTTTTTT. Translation gives CASSLKTGATNEKLFF.

V is TRBV27 and J is TRBJ2-7; a possible D gene is TRBD1 (6 bases). CDR3 length equals 15 residues. V was clipped by 2 bases and J by 3 bases, with 14 bases between them. CDR1 MNHEY and CDR2 SMNVEV come from the germline V gene (reference sequence). The CDR3 is CASSLGGTPRYEQYF. Written as DNA, the CDR3 is TGTGCCAGCAGTTTAGGTGGGACACCACGCTACGAGCAGTACTTC.

The rearrangement uses TRBV5-4 and TRBJ1-3; 8 nucleotides match TRBD1. The CDR3 loop spans 16 amino acids. The junction had 7 bases not matched to a gene; V was cut back by 0 bases and J by 5 bases. Germline V gene sequence: CDR1 SGHNT, CDR2 YYREEE (reference sequence). The CDR3 nucleotides read TGTGCCAGCAGCTTGGTGAGTGACAGGGGAAGAAACACCATATATTTT. Amino acid sequence: CASSLVSDRGRNTIYF.

The chain recombines TRBV5-4 with TRBJ2-7; 10 bases are shared with TRBD2. In germline, CDR1 is SGHNT, CDR2 YYREEE (reference sequence). After removal of 4 bases from V and 1 base from J, the junction contained 11 bases not matched to a gene. The CDR3 length is 17 residues. CDR3 loop: CASSKPSPGLASYEQYF. CDR3 bases: TGTGCCAGCAGCAAGCCATCCCCGGGACTAGCGTCCTACGAGCAGTACTTC.

The rearrangement links TRBV4-1 to TRBJ1-2; 10 bases fit TRBD1. The ends lost 1 base at V and 7 bases at J; junction bases unmatched: 3. The CDR3 is 14 residues long. Germline CDR1 reads MGHRA; CDR2 reads YSYEKL. The CDR3 nucleotides read TGCGCCAGCAGCCAAGGACAGGGGGCGAGTGGCTACACCTTC. This gives the protein CASSQGQGASGYTF.

The chain recombines TRBV9 with TRBJ2-3; tentative D call: TRBD2 (6 bases). The germline V and J ends were trimmed by 3 bases and 0 bases, with 17 bases remaining between them. Germline V gene sequence: CDR1 SGDLS, CDR2 YYNGEE. The CDR3 contains 17 residues. CDR3 bases: TGTGCCAGCAGCGGCGAAGGGAGGATATCTAGCACAGATACGCAGTATTTT. Translated: CASSGEGRISSTDTQYF.

This rearrangement joins TRBV19 to TRBJ2-3; TRBD1 aligns across 7 bases. V gave up 3 bases and J gave up 3 bases; unmatched junction bases: 3. Germline CDR1 is LNHDA and CDR2 is SQIVND (reference sequence). The length of the CDR3 is 14 residues. Written as DNA, the CDR3 is TGTGCCAGTAGTATCGACAGGGTAACAGATACGCAGTATTTT. It yields the protein CASSIDRVTDTQYF.

The chain couples TRBV6-1 to TRBJ2-4, with D tentatively TRBD1 (6 bases). V was cut by 2 bases and J by 0 bases, with 11 bases left in between. Germline assignment: CDR1 MNHNS and CDR2 SASEGT. The CDR3 consists of 16 residues. CDR3 amino acids: CASSERTAIAKNIQYF. CDR3 nucleotide sequence: TGTGCCAGCAGTGAAAGGACAGCCATAGCCAAAAACATTCAGTACTTC.

The CDR3, as DNA: TGCAGCGTTGAGGACTCGTCCTCTGGGGCCAACGTCCTGACTTTC. Protein product: CSVEDSSSGANVLTF. V and J are TRBV29-1 and TRBJ2-6; possibly TRBD2 for D (5 bases). The CDR3 spans 15 residues. Trimming took off 3 bases at V and 0 bases at J, with 9 bases between the two ends. Germline CDR1 reads SQVTM; CDR2 reads ANQGSEA.

V gene TRBV28 combines with J gene TRBJ1-5; D gene unclear. The ends were cut back, 6 bases at V and 1 base at J, with 13 bases in the middle. Germline CDR1 reads MDHEN; CDR2 reads SYDVKM. CDR3 size: 15 residues. CDR3 loop: CASSSVLRSNQPQHF. The CDR3 bases are TGTGCCAGCAGCTCGGTTCTGAGGAGCAATCAGCCCCAGCATTTT.

This sequence joins TRBV18 and TRBJ2-5; no clear D gene. Germline CDR1 reads KGHSH; CDR2 reads LQKENI. The V and J ends lost 3 bases and 2 bases respectively, with 10 bases between them. The CDR3 covers 14 residues. The CDR3 region is CASSPSVRQETQYF. The CDR3 DNA is TGTGCCAGCTCACCCTCGGTCCGACAAGAGACCCAGTACTTC. Complete variable domain (other parts from reference TRBV18 and TRBJ2-5): NAGVMQNPRHLVRRRGQEARLRCSPMKGHSHVYWYRQLPEEGLKFMVYLQKENIIDESGMPKERFSAEFPKEGPSILRIQQVVRGDSAAYFCASSPSVRQETQYFGPGTRLLVL.

This chain connects TRBV28 to TRBJ2-3, with TRBD1 matching over 7 bases. The trim removed 4 bases at V and 0 bases at J, leaving 7 bases unmatched. This CDR3 has 16 amino acids. In germline, CDR1 is MDHEN, CDR2 SYDVKM. DNA of the CDR3: TGTGCCAGCAGTTCCTCCGACAGGGAAAGCACAGATACGCAGTATTTT. Its protein product is CASSSSDRESTDTQYF.

This sequence joins TRBV6-1 and TRBJ2-7; D gene ambiguous. The CDR3 is 11 residues long. The germline V and J ends were trimmed by 8 bases and 0 bases, with 5 bases remaining between them. Germline assignment: CDR1 MNHNS and CDR2 SASEGT. The CDR3 nucleotides are TGTGCCAGCTCCCGCTCCTACGAGCAGTACTTC. The encoded protein is CASSRSYEQYF.

V usage is TRBV5-8 and J usage is TRBJ1-1; unclear D gene. Trimming removed 0 bases from V and 7 bases from J, with 10 bases in between. Germline loops: CDR1 SGHTS, CDR2 YDEGEE. CDR3 length: 13 amino acids. The CDR3 region is CASSLAAVNEAFF. DNA of the CDR3: TGTGCCAGCAGCTTGGCAGCGGTTAATGAAGCTTTCTTT.

This sequence joins TRBV9 and TRBJ2-1, with 11 nucleotides matching TRBD1. With 0 bases clipped from V and 4 bases from J, the junction kept 6 bases outside the gene matches. Germline lookup yields CDR1 SGDLS and CDR2 YYNGEE. The CDR3 sequence is 17 residues long. The CDR3 region is CASSVDPGQGVYNEQFF. The CDR3 DNA follows: TGTGCCAGCAGCGTAGATCCGGGACAGGGGGTTTACAATGAGCAGTTCTTC.

The gene calls are TRBV30 and TRBJ1-1; D unclear. Germline-derived CDR1 and CDR2 are GTSNPN and SVGIG (reference sequence). Trimming took 2 bases from V and 4 from J, leaving 11 bases between them. This CDR3 contains 13 residues. CDR3 sequence: CAWSRSAGTEAFF. CDR3 DNA sequence: TGTGCCTGGAGTAGATCGGCAGGCACTGAAGCTTTCTTT.

The V gene is TRBV11-2, the J gene TRBJ2-7; 16 bases agree with TRBD2. The CDR3 covers 18 residues. V shed 5 bases, J shed 4 bases, and the junction held 11 bases outside the gene matches. Germline values: CDR1 SGHAT, CDR2 FQNNGV. CDR3 sequence reads: CASSLLSGLAGGPYEQYF. The CDR3, as DNA: TGTGCCAGCAGCCTCCTTTCGGGACTAGCGGGGGGGCCGTACGAGCAGTACTTC.

The rearrangement links TRBV6-5 to TRBJ2-3; D is uncertain. CDR3 length: 13 residues. V lost 7 bases and J 8 bases, leaving 16 bases between the germline ends. The germline V gene encodes CDR1 MNHEY and CDR2 SVGAGI. This chain's CDR3 is CASKKVTAVTQYF. DNA of the CDR3: TGTGCCAGCAAGAAGGTGACTGCAGTTACGCAGTATTTT.

The chain joins TRBV28 to TRBJ1-5; TRBD1 might be the D (6 bases). Trimming removed 2 bases from V and 7 bases from J, with 12 bases in between. Germline CDR1 and CDR2: MDHEN and SYDVKM. The CDR3 runs to 14 residues. The CDR3 here is CASSLTGPDQPQHF. The CDR3 DNA reads as TGTGCCAGCAGTTTAACAGGGCCGGACCAGCCCCAGCATTTT.